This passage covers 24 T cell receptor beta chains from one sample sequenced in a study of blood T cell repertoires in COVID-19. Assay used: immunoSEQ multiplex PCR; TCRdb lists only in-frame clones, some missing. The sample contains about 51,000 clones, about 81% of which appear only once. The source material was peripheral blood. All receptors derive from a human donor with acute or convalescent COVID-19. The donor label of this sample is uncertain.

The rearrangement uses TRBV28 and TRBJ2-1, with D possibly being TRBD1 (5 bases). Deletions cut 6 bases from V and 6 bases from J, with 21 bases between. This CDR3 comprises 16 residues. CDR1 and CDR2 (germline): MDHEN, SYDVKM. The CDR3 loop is CASSPLRPGALNEQFF. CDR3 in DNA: TGTGCCAGCAGCCCATTGCGGCCTGGGGCCCTCAATGAGCAGTTCTTC.

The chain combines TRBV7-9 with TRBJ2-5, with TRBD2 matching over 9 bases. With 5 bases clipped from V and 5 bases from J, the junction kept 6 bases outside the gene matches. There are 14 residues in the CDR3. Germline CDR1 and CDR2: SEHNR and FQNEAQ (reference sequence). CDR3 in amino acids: CASSRSGSGETQYF. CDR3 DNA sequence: TGTGCCAGCAGCCGTAGCGGGAGTGGTGAGACCCAGTACTTC.

The CDR3 spells CASSLAGGPVDTQYF. The DNA for the CDR3 is TGTGCCAGCAGCTTAGCGGGGGGGCCGGTAGATACGCAGTATTTT. V and J are TRBV7-9 and TRBJ2-3, with a weak D call TRBD2 (7 bases). Germline lookup yields CDR1 SEHNR and CDR2 FQNEAQ (reference sequence). The CDR3 is made up of 15 amino acids. V shed 0 bases and J shed 5 bases, with 12 bases lying between them.

The CDR3 DNA is TGTGCCAGCAGCTTAGTGCGGCAGGGTAACTATGGCTACACCTTC. Protein product: CASSLVRQGNYGYTF. The chain recombines TRBV7-9 with TRBJ1-2, with a tentative D call TRBD1 (5 bases). CDR1 is SEHNR and CDR2 is FQNEAQ in the germline V gene (reference sequence). With 1 base removed from V and 1 base from J, the gap between germline ends came to 10 bases. The CDR3 length is 15 residues.

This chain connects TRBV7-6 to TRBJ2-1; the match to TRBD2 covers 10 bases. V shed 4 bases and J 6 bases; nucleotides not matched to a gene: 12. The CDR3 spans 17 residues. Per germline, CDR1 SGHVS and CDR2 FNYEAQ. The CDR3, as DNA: TGTGCCAGCAGCTCACCGGGACTAGCGCAGGAAGGCAATGAGCAGTTCTTC. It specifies CASSSPGLAQEGNEQFF.

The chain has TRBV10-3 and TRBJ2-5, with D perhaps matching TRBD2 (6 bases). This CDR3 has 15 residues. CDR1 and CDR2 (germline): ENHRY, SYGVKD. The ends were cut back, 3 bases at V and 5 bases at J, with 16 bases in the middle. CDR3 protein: CAISDLRDSHETQYF. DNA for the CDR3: TGTGCCATCAGTGACCTCCGGGACTCTCACGAGACCCAGTACTTC.

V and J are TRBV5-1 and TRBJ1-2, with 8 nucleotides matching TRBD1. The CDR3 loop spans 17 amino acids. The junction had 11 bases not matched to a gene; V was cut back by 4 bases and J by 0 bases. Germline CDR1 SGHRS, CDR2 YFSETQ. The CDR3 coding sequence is TGCGCCAGCAGCGCCGGGGACAGGCACGTATCTAACTATGGCTACACCTTC. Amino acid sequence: CASSAGDRHVSNYGYTF.

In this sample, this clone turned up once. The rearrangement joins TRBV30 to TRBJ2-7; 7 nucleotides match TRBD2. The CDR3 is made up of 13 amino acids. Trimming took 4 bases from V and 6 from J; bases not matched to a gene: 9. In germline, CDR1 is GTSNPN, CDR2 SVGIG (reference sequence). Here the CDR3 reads CAWIYAGAGEQYF. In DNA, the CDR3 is TGTGCCTGGATTTATGCGGGAGCGGGCGAGCAGTACTTC.

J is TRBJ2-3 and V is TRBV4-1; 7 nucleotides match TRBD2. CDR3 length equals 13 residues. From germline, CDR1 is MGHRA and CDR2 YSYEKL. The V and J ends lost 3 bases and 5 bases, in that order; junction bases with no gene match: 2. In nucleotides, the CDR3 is TGCGCCAGCAGCCAGGGACTATTAGATACGCAGTATTTT. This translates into CASSQGLLDTQYF.

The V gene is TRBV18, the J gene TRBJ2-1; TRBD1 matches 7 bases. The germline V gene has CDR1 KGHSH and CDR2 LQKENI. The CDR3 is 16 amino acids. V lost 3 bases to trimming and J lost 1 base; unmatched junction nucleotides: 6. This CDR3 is CASSPVRQGSYNEQFF. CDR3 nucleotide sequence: TGTGCCAGCTCACCCGTCAGACAGGGATCCTACAATGAGCAGTTCTTC.

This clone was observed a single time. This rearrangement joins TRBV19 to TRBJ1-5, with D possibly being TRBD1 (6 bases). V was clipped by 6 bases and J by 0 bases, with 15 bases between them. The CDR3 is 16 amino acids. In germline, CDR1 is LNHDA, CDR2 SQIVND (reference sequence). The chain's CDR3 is CASRDAGAHSNQPQHF. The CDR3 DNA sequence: TGTGCCAGTAGGGATGCAGGGGCCCATAGCAATCAGCCCCAGCATTTT.

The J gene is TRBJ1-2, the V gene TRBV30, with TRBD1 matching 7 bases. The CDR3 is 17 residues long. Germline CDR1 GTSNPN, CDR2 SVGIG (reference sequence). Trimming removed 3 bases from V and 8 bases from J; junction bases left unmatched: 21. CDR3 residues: CAWRTLAATGFDRGYTF. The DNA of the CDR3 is TGTGCCTGGAGGACCCTCGCCGCGACAGGGTTTGACAGGGGCTACACCTTC. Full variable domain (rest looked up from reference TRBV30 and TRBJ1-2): SQTIHQWPATLVQPVGSPLSLECTVEGTSNPNLYWYRQAAGRGLQLLFYSVGIGQISSEVPQNLSASRPQDRQFILSSKKLLLSDSGFYLCAWRTLAATGFDRGYTFGSGTRLTVV.

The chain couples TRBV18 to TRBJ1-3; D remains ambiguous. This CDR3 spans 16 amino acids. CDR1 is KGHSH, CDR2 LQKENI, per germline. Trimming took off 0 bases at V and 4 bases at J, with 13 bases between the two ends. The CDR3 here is CASSPPPRSRGNTIYF. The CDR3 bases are TGTGCCAGCTCACCACCCCCCAGGTCCCGGGGAAACACCATATATTTT.

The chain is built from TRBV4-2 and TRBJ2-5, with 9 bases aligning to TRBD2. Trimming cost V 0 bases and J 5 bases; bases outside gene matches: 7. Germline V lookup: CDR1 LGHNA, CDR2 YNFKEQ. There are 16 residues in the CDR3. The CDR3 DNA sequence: TGTGCCAGCAGCCAAGATCCCCTAGCGGGGCCGGAGACCCAGTACTTC. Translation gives CASSQDPLAGPETQYF.

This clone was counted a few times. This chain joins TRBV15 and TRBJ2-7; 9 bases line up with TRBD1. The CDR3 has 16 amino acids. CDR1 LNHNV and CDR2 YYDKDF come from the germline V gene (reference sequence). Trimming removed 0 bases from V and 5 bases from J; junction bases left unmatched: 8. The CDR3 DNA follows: TGTGCCACCAGCAGAGATCTGGGACAGGGTCGGGACGAGCAGTACTTC. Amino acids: CATSRDLGQGRDEQYF.

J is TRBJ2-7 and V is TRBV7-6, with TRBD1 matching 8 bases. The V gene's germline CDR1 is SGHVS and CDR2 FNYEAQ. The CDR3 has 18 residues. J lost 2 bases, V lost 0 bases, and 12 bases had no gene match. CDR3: CASSLARSTGTGTYEQYF. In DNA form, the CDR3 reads TGTGCCAGCAGCTTAGCGCGTTCCACCGGGACAGGTACCTACGAGCAGTACTTC.

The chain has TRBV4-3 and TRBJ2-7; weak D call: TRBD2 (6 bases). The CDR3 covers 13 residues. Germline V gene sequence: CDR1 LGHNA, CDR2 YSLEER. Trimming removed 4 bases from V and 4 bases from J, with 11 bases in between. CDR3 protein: CASSPWTTYEQYF. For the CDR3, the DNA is TGCGCCAGCAGCCCGTGGACTACTTACGAGCAGTACTTC.

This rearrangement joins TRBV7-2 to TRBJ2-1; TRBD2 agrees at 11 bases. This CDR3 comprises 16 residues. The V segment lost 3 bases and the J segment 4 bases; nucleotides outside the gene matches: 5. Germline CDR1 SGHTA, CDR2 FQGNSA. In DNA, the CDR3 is TGTGCCAGCAGCTTCCCGGGACTAGCGGCTTACAATGAGCAGTTCTTC. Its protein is CASSFPGLAAYNEQFF.

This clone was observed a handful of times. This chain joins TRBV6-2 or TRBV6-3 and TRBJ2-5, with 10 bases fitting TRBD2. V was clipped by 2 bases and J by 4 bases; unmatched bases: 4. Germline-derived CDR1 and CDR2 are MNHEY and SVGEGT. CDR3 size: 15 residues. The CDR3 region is CASSYGASGGETQYF. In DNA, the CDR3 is TGTGCCAGCAGTTACGGGGCTAGCGGGGGAGAGACCCAGTACTTC.

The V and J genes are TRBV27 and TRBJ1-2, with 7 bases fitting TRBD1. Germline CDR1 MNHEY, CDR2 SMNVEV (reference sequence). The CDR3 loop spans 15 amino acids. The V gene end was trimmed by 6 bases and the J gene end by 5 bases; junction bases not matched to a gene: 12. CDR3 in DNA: TGTGCCAGCAGAAGTCTACAGGGGCGTAGGTATGGCTACACCTTC. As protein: CASRSLQGRRYGYTF.

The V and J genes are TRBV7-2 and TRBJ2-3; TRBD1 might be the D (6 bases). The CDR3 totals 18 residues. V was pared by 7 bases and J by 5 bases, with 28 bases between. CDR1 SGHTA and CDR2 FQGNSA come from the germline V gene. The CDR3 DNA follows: TGTGCCAGCACCGCAGGTGTTAGCAGGGGAAGTCTTAGAGATACGCAGTATTTT. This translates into CASTAGVSRGSLRDTQYF.

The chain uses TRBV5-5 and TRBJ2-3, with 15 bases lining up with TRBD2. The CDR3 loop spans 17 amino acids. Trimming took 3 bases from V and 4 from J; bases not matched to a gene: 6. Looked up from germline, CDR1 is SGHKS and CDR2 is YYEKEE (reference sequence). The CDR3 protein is CASSWTSGGAPPDTQYF. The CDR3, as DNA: TGTGCCAGCAGCTGGACTAGCGGGGGGGCCCCGCCAGATACGCAGTATTTT.

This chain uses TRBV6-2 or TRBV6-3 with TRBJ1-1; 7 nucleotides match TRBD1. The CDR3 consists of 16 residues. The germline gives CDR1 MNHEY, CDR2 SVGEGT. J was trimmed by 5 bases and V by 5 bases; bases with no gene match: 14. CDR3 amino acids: CASSKYPNTGETEAFF. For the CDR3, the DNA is TGTGCCAGCAGTAAGTACCCGAATACAGGGGAAACTGAAGCTTTCTTT.

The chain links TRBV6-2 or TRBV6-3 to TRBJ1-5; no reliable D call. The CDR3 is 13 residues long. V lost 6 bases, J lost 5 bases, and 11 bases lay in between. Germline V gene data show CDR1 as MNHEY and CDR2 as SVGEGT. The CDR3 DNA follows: TGTGCCAGCAGCAAGGGCGGGGATCAGCCCCAGCATTTT. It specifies CASSKGGDQPQHF.